Below, one T cell receptor (beta chain) is given with its context. The sample comes from a study of shared clonotypes between healthy human individuals. In the source study's methods: Junction-only immunoSEQ sequences carried no quality scores, so filtering differed. This table comes from immunoSEQ multiplex PCR, and its TCRdb copy is limited to in-frame clones, with some not included. V, J and clone size reflect that table, while D and trimming were determined from the DNA. The sample consists of some 2,000,000 clones, 85% to 95% of them appearing once. All donors were Caucasian adults living in Nashville, Tennessee. The CDR3 contains 14 residues. The J segment lost 4 bases and the V segment lost 2 bases, leaving 3 bases of the junction unmatched. CDR1 and CDR2 (germline): MNHEY, SVGAGI.

The receptor was isolated from a man aged 18 to 29 in good health. The sequencing sample was made of naive CD4+ T cells sorted from blood. This sample's subset: CD45RA+ positively selected. The chain combines TRBV6-5 with TRBJ2-7; 9 bases map to TRBD2. The CDR3, as DNA: TGTGCCAGCAGTTACGAGCGGGGGGTATACGAGCAGTACTTC. It is translated as CASSYERGVYEQYF.